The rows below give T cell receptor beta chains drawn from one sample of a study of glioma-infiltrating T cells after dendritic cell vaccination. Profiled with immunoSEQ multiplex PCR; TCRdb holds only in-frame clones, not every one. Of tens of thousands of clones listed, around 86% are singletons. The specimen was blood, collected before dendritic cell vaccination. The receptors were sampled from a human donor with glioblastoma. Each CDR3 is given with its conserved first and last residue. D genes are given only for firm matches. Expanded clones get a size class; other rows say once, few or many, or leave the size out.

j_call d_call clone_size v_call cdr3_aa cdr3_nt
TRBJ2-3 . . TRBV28 CASSSALTGGTDTQYF TGTGCCAGCAGTTCCGCCCTGACAGGAGGAACAGATACGCAGTATTTT
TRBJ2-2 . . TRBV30 CAWSRMPSFRATGELFF TGTGCCTGGAGCCGCATGCCCTCGTTCAGGGCCACCGGGGAGCTGTTTTTT
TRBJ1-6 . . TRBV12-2 CASRLAGTAENSPLHF TGTGCAAGTCGCTTAGCGGGGACAGCAGAGAATTCACCCCTCCACTTT
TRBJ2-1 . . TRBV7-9 CASSSANPYNEQFF TGTGCCAGCAGCTCCGCTAACCCCTACAATGAGCAGTTCTTC
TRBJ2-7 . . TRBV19 CASRQTAGSPYEQYF TGTGCCAGTAGGCAAACCGCCGGGAGCCCCTACGAGCAGTACTTC
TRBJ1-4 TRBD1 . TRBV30 CAGTMTGINEKLFF TGTGCCGGAACGATGACAGGGATTAATGAAAAACTGTTTTTT
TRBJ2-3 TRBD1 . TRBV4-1 CASSHPDRGHLNPTDTQYF TGCGCCAGCAGCCATCCCGACAGGGGCCACCTTAATCCCACAGATACGCAGTATTTT
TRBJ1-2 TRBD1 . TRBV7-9 CASSPGTGSQHGYTF TGTGCCAGCAGCCCTGGGACAGGGTCCCAACATGGCTACACCTTC
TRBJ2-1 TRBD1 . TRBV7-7 CASSRGDRANNEQFF TGTGCTAGCAGCAGGGGGGACAGGGCAAACAATGAGCAGTTCTTC
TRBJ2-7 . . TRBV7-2 CASSSTASYEQYF TGTGCCAGCAGCTCGACTGCCTCCTACGAGCAGTACTTC
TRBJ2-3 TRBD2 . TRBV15 CATSRGLAVDTQYF TGTGCCACCAGCAGAGGCCTAGCGGTCGATACGCAGTATTTT
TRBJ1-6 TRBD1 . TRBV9 CASSWGQGTNSPLHF TGTGCCAGCAGCTGGGGACAGGGCACTAATTCACCCCTCCACTTT
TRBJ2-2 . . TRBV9 CASSVELAGRTGELFF TGTGCCAGCAGCGTAGAGTTGGCGGGGAGGACCGGGGAGCTGTTTTTT
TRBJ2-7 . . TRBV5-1 CASSLGGHSYEQYF TGCGCCAGCAGCTTGGGCGGGCACTCCTACGAGCAGTACTTC
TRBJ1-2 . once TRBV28 CASSPPSRGNTF TGTGCCAGCAGTCCCCCCAGCCGCGGGAACACCTTC
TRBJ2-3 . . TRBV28 CASSLSGAQDTQYF TGTGCCAGCAGTTTATCAGGGGCGCAGGATACGCAGTATTTT
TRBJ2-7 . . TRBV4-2 CASSHVQDEQYF TGTGCCAGCAGCCACGTTCAGGACGAGCAGTACTTC
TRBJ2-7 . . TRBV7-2 CASSLAGGAKYEQYF TGTGCCAGCAGCTTAGCGGGGGGGGCCAAATACGAGCAGTACTTC
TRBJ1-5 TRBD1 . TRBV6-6 CASKIQGNQPQHF TGTGCCAGCAAAATACAGGGGAATCAGCCCCAGCATTTT
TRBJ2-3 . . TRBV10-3 CAISESGVDTQYF TGTGCCATCAGTGAGTCGGGAGTAGATACGCAGTATTTT
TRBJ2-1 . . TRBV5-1 CASSSGASYNEQFF TGCGCCAGCAGCTCAGGGGCCTCCTACAATGAGCAGTTCTTC
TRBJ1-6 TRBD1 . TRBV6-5 CASRQQGTGHSPLHF TGTGCCAGCAGGCAACAGGGGACGGGGCATTCACCCCTCCACTTT
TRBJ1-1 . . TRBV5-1 CASRGAARHTEAFF TGCGCCAGCAGGGGGGCCGCCCGGCACACTGAAGCTTTCTTT
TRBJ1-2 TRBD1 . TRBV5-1 CASSLGQGDGYTF TGCGCCAGCAGCTTGGGACAGGGTGATGGCTACACCTTC
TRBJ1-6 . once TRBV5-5 CASSLGLDSSYNSPLHF TGTGCCAGCAGCTTGGGGCTGGACAGCTCCTATAATTCACCCCTCCACTTT
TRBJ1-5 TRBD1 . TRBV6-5 CASGGGQGLPQHF TGTGCCAGCGGCGGGGGACAGGGGCTCCCCCAGCATTTT
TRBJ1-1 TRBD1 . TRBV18 CASSPRTGIFRGLNTEAFF TGTGCCAGCTCCCCGAGGACAGGGATATTCAGGGGGCTGAACACTGAAGCTTTCTTT
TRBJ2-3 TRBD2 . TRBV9 CASSVAGGGTDTQYF TGTGCCAGCAGCGTAGCGGGGGGGGGCACAGATACGCAGTATTTT
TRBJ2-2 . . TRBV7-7 CASSLGRDTGELFF TGTGCTAGCAGCTTAGGTCGGGACACCGGGGAGCTGTTTTTT
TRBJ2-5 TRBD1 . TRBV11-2 CASSTSGTGNPETQYF TGTGCCAGCAGCACATCCGGGACAGGGAACCCAGAGACCCAGTACTTC
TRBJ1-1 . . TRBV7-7 CASSPAGKSTEAFF TGTGCTAGCAGCCCGGCGGGGAAGAGCACTGAAGCTTTCTTT
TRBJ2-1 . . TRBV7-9 CASSLASGERFF TGTGCCAGCAGCTTAGCTAGCGGTGAACGGTTCTTC
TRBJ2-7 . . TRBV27 CASSPRNGGISYEQYF TGTGCCAGCAGCCCCCGCAACGGGGGAATCTCCTACGAGCAGTACTTC
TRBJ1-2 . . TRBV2 CASSYRESGYGYAF TGTGCCAGCAGTTACAGGGAGTCAGGCTATGGCTACGCCTTC
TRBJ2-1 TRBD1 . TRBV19 CASSNNRGRYNEQFF TGTGCCAGTAGTAATAACAGGGGTAGGTACAATGAGCAGTTCTTC
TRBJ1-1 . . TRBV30 CAWSLTTGNTEAFF TGTGCCTGGAGTCTCACAACAGGGAACACTGAAGCTTTCTTT
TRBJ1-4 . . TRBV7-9 CASSYPWGATNEKLFF TGTGCCAGCAGCTATCCGTGGGGAGCAACTAATGAAAAACTGTTTTTT
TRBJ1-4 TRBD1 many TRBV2 CASRKTGSTNEKLFF TGTGCCAGCAGGAAGACAGGGTCAACTAATGAAAAACTGTTTTTT
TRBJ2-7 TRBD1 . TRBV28 CASSSPGTGLHEQYF TGTGCCAGCAGTTCCCCCGGGACAGGTCTACACGAGCAGTACTTC
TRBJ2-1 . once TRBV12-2 CASRLPDRGGNEQFF TGTGCAAGTCGCCTGCCGGACAGGGGAGGCAATGAGCAGTTCTTC
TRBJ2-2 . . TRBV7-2 CASSLDRVVTGELFF TGTGCCAGCAGCTTAGACAGGGTAGTCACCGGGGAGCTGTTTTTT
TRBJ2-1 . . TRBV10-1 CASSDAASATNEQFF TGCGCCAGCAGTGATGCCGCGTCAGCGACCAATGAGCAGTTCTTC
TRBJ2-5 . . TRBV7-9 CVTQGTNHQETQYF TGTGTCACCCAGGGGACCAACCACCAAGAGACCCAGTACTTC
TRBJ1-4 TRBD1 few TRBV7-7 CASSLRDRGKLFF TGTGCTAGCAGCTTAAGGGACAGGGGGAAACTGTTTTTT
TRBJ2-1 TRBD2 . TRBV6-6 CASSSSTSGGAGEQFF TGTGCCAGCAGTTCGTCCACTAGCGGGGGGGCGGGTGAGCAGTTCTTC
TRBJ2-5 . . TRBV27 CASSLSGAGQGGETQYF TGTGCCAGCAGTTTATCGGGCGCTGGACAGGGAGGGGAGACCCAGTACTTC
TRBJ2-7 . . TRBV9 CASSVSALQVSYEQYF TGTGCCAGCAGCGTATCGGCTCTACAGGTCTCCTACGAGCAGTACTTC
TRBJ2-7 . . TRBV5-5 CASSLADWLNEQYF TGTGCCAGCAGCTTGGCTGACTGGTTGAACGAGCAGTACTTC
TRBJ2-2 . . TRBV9 CASSARIVGGELFF TGTGCCAGCAGCGCGCGGATTGTAGGCGGGGAGCTGTTTTTT
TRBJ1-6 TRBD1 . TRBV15 CATSRDMDRGFSPLHF TGTGCCACCAGCAGAGATATGGACAGGGGTTTCTCACCCCTCCACTTT
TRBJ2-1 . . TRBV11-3 CASSFGGWEQFF TGTGCCAGCAGCTTTGGGGGGTGGGAGCAGTTCTTC
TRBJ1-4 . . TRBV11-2 CASSLDGAAVNEKLFF TGTGCCAGCAGCTTAGATGGGGCAGCCGTTAATGAAAAACTGTTTTTT
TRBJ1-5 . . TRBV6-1 CASRGQGVNQPQHF TGTGCCAGCAGGGGCCAGGGCGTCAATCAGCCCCAGCATTTT
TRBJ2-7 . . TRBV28 CASSLNGVEQYF TGTGCCAGCAGTTTAAACGGGGTAGAGCAGTACTTC